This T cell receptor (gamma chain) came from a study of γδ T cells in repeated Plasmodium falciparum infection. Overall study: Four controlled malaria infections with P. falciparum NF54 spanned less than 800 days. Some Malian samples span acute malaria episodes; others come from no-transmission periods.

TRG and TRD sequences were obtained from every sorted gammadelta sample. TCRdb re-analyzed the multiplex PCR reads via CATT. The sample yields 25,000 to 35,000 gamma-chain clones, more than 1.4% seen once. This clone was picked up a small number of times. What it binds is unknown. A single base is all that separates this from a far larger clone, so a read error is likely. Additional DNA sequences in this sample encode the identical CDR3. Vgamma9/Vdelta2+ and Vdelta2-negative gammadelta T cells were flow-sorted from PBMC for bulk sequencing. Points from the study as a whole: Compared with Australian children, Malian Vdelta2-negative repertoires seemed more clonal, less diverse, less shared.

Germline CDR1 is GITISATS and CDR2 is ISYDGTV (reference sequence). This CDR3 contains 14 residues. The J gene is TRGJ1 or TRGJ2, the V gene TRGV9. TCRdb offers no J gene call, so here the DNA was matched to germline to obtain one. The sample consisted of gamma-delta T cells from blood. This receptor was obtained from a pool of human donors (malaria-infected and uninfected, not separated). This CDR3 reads CALWEAPFYYKKLF. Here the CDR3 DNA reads TGTGCCTTGTGGGAGGCCCCTTTTTATTACAAGAAACTCTTT.